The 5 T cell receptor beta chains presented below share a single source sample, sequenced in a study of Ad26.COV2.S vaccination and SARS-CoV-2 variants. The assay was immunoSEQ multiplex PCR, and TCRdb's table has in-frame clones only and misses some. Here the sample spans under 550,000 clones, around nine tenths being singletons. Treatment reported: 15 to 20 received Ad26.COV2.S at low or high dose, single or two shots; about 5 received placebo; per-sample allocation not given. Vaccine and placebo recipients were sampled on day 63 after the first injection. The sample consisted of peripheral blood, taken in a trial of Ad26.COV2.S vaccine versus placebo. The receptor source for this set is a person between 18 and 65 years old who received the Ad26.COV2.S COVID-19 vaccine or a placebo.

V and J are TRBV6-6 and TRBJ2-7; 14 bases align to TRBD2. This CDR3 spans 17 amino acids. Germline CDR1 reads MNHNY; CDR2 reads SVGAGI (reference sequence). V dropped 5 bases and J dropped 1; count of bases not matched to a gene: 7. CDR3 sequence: CASSQGLAGVGSYEQYF. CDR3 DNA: TGTGCCAGCAGTCAGGGACTAGCGGGAGTGGGGTCCTACGAGCAGTACTTC.

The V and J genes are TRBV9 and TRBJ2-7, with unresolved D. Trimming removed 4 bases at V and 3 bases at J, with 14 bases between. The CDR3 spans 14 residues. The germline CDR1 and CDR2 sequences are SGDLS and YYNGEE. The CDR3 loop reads CASSPNPVDYEQYF. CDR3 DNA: TGTGCCAGCAGCCCTAATCCCGTAGACTACGAGCAGTACTTC.

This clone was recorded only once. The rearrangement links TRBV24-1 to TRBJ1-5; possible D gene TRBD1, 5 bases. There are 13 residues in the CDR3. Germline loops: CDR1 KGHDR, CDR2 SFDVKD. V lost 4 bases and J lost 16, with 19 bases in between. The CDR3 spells CATSDAHGRDEHF. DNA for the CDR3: TGTGCCACCAGTGACGCCCACGGAAGGGACGAACATTTT.

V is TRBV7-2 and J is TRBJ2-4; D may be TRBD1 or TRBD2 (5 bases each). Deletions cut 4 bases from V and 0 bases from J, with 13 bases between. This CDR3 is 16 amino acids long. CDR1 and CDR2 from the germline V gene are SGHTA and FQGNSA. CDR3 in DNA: TGTGCCAGCAGCTCGGGACCCGAACGAGCCAAAAACATTCAGTACTTC. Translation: CASSSGPERAKNIQYF.

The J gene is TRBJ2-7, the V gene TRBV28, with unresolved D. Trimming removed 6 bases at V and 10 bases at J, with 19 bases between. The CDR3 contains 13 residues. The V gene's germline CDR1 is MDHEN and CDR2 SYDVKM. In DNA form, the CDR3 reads TGTGCCAGCAGCTCCCCCGAGTCTCGGGTACAGTACTTC. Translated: CASSSPESRVQYF. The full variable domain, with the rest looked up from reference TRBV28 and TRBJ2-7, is DVKVTQSSRYLVKRTGEKVFLECVQDMDHENMFWYRQDPGLGLRLIYFSYDVKMKEKGDIPEGYSVSREKKERFSLILESASTNQTSMYLCASSSPESRVQYFGPGTRLTVT.